Below are 10 T cell receptor beta chains sequenced from a single sample in a study of cytomegalovirus exposure and HLA in healthy donors. TCRdb keeps only in-frame clones here, not all; method: immunoSEQ multiplex PCR. The sample contains roughly 180,000 clones, over 65% of which appear only once. Sample: PBMCs. The receptors shown here come from a man aged 18 to 30 in good health and CMV-seropositive.

CDR3 residues: CASAGRGPYEQYF. The CDR3 DNA follows: TGTGCCAGCGCAGGCAGGGGCCCCTACGAGCAGTACTTC. The gene calls are TRBV2 and TRBJ2-7; D perhaps matches TRBD1 (6 bases). The length of the CDR3 is 13 residues. Germline V CDR1 and CDR2: SNHLY, FYNNEI. Deletions cut 8 bases from V and 2 bases from J, with 13 bases between.

The genes are TRBV6-4 and TRBJ2-1, with 7 bases lining up with TRBD2. In germline, CDR1 is MRHNA, CDR2 SNTAGT. J was trimmed by 7 bases and V by 3 bases; bases with no gene match: 9. CDR3 length equals 15 residues. The CDR3 region is CASSEPGLGINEQFF. CDR3 in DNA: TGTGCCAGCAGTGAACCAGGACTAGGGATTAATGAGCAGTTCTTC.

DNA of the CDR3: TGTGCCAGCTCACCAAAGACAGGGGATCACGGAAACACCATATATTTT. Translated: CASSPKTGDHGNTIYF. This chain uses TRBV18 with TRBJ1-3, with 8 bases fitting TRBD1. The CDR3 is 16 amino acids. V gave up 2 bases and J gave up 4 bases; unmatched junction bases: 7. The germline V gene encodes CDR1 KGHSH and CDR2 LQKENI.

The rearrangement joins TRBV25-1 to TRBJ2-1; 10 nucleotides agree with TRBD2. Germline lookup yields CDR1 MGHDK and CDR2 SYGVNS. The ends lost 4 bases at V and 4 bases at J; junction bases unmatched: 4. The CDR3 contains 15 residues. The DNA for the CDR3 is TGTGCCAGCAGTGGCGGACTAGCGGCGTACAATGAGCAGTTCTTC. It encodes CASSGGLAAYNEQFF.

The chain is built from TRBV7-2 and TRBJ2-1; 14 positions agree with TRBD2. Germline V gives CDR1 SGHTA, CDR2 FQGNSA. This CDR3 contains 16 residues. V gave up 5 bases and J gave up 9 bases; unmatched junction bases: 9. The CDR3 loop is CASSPSGTSGRGEQFF. The CDR3 nucleotides are TGTGCCAGCAGCCCCTCCGGGACTAGCGGGAGAGGTGAGCAGTTCTTC.

V gene TRBV28 combines with J gene TRBJ2-4, with 10 bases that match TRBD2. The CDR3 runs 16 residues. The ends lost 6 bases at V and 6 bases at J; junction bases unmatched: 11. Germline CDR1 is MDHEN and CDR2 is SYDVKM. CDR3 in DNA: TGTGCCAGCAGAAACGCAGGACTAGCGGAAGGAAACATTCAGTACTTC. Translation: CASRNAGLAEGNIQYF.

This rearrangement joins TRBV29-1 to TRBJ2-2, with 13 positions matching TRBD2. CDR1 is SQVTM and CDR2 is ANQGSEA in the germline V gene. This CDR3 is built from 13 residues. Losses at the gene ends were 4 bases for V and 7 bases for J; bases not matched to a gene: 0. This CDR3 is CSVGTSGSGELFF. The CDR3, as DNA: TGCAGCGTTGGGACTAGCGGGAGCGGGGAGCTGTTTTTT.

This sequence joins TRBV6-6 and TRBJ2-7; D remains unclear. This CDR3 is 12 amino acids long. With 6 bases removed from V and 0 bases from J, the gap between germline ends came to 6 bases. CDR1 and CDR2 (germline): MNHNY, SVGAGI (reference sequence). The DNA of the CDR3 is TGTGCCAGCAGCCCTAACTCCTACGAGCAGTACTTC. Protein: CASSPNSYEQYF.

In its sample, this clone was seen a few times. DNA for the CDR3: TGTGCCAGCAGTCCTCCACCGCTGACTAGCGGCTACAATGAGCAGTTCTTC. Its protein is CASSPPPLTSGYNEQFF. V is TRBV28 and J is TRBJ2-1; 9 bases are shared with TRBD2. Germline assignment: CDR1 MDHEN and CDR2 SYDVKM. V was pared by 5 bases and J by 3 bases, with 11 bases of the junction left unmatched. This CDR3 is 17 amino acids long.

The chain has TRBV5-1 and TRBJ2-1; 14 nucleotides line up with TRBD2. CDR1 is SGHRS and CDR2 is YFSETQ in the germline V gene. The CDR3 consists of 16 residues. J gave up 8 bases and V 0 bases, and 4 bases lay outside the gene matches. The CDR3 loop reads CASSLAGLAGGYEQFF. CDR3 coding DNA: TGCGCCAGCAGCTTGGCCGGACTAGCGGGAGGTTATGAGCAGTTCTTC.